These T cell receptor beta chains were read from a single sample in a study of blood T cell repertoires in COVID-19. Produced via immunoSEQ multiplex PCR; TCRdb's table is partial and in-frame only. The sample holds 300,000 to 350,000 clones, approximately 90% seen once. Material for sequencing was peripheral blood. These receptors were collected from a woman aged 25 to 39 with COVID-19, enrolled during active disease. Each CDR3 is given with its conserved first and last residue. D genes are given only for firm matches. Size values are once, few and many counts, or a class for expanded clones, and some rows have none.

v_call	d_call	j_call	clone_size	cdr3_nt	cdr3_aa
TRBV27	TRBD1	TRBJ1-5	-	TGTGCCAGTGGACAGGGCAATCAGCCCCAGCATTTT	CASGQGNQPQHF
TRBV23-1	-	TRBJ1-5	-	TGCGCCAGCAGTCGGTTAATAGAGTGCAATCAGCCCCAGCATTTT	CASSRLIECNQPQHF
TRBV19	TRBD1	TRBJ1-1	-	TGTGCCAGTAGCCGCATGAGGACAGGGGACACTGAAGCTTTCTTT	CASSRMRTGDTEAFF
TRBV15	TRBD1	TRBJ2-1	once	TGTGCCACCAGCAGGGACAGGGACAATGAGCAGTTCTTC	CATSRDRDNEQFF
TRBV5-1	TRBD2	TRBJ2-5	-	TGCGCCAGCAGCTCCGGGACTAGCAGCGGAGAGACCCAGTACTTC	CASSSGTSSGETQYF
TRBV5-4	TRBD2	TRBJ2-5	-	TGTGCCAGCAGCCCAAGCGGGGGGAAAAGGGAGACCCAGTACTTC	CASSPSGGKRETQYF
TRBV2	-	TRBJ1-2	-	TGTGCCAGCAGTGTGAGGGCCTATGGCTACACCTTC	CASSVRAYGYTF
TRBV3-1/TRBV3-2	-	TRBJ1-1	once	TGTGCCAGCAGCTCTAGGGGAATCGGTAACACTGAAGCTTTCTTT	CASSSRGIGNTEAFF
TRBV2	TRBD2	TRBJ2-2	-	TGTGCCAGCAGTGGTATAGCGGGGGTTAACACCGGGGAGCTGTTTTTT	CASSGIAGVNTGELFF
TRBV15	-	TRBJ2-5	-	TGTGCCACCAGCAGATCTCTTACAGTGCAAGAGACCCAGTACTTC	CATSRSLTVQETQYF
TRBV12-3/TRBV12-4	-	TRBJ2-1	-	TGTGCCAGCAGTACTCACGGTAACAATGAGCAGTTCTTC	CASSTHGNNEQFF
TRBV4-2	-	TRBJ1-3	-	TGTGCCAGTGGAGAAAACACCATATATTTT	CASGENTIYF
TRBV7-2	-	TRBJ2-7	-	TGTGCCAGCAGCTTATCTGTCCAAACTTCAACCTACGAGCAGTACTTC	CASSLSVQTSTYEQYF
TRBV15	TRBD1	TRBJ1-4	-	TGTGCCACCAGCAGGGGACAGGGGGTGGAAAAACTGTTTTTT	CATSRGQGVEKLFF
TRBV11-2	-	TRBJ2-6	once	TGTGCCAGCAGCTTAGGGGCAAGCTCTGGGGCCAACGTCCTGACTTTC	CASSLGASSGANVLTF
TRBV2	TRBD1	TRBJ2-5	-	TGTGCCAGCAAACTCCAGGGGGCCCAAGAGACCCAGTACTTC	CASKLQGAQETQYF
TRBV2	TRBD1	TRBJ1-2	-	TGTGCCAGCAGTGAACGAAGGACAGGGGAGGGCTATGGCTACACCTTC	CASSERRTGEGYGYTF
TRBV27	TRBD1	TRBJ1-5	-	TGTGCCAGTAGACAGGGGGCTTATAATCAGCCCCAGCATTTT	CASRQGAYNQPQHF
TRBV2	-	TRBJ1-5	-	TGTGCCAGCAATCGGGGGGGGGATCAGCCCCAGCATTTT	CASNRGGDQPQHF
TRBV6-4	-	TRBJ2-2	-	TGTGCCAGCAGTGCCACCACCTTAGCCGGGGAGCTGTTTTTT	CASSATTLAGELFF
TRBV19	TRBD1	TRBJ1-1	-	TGTGCCAGTAGTGTCTCTCAGGGGGCGACTGAAGCTTTCTTT	CASSVSQGATEAFF
TRBV19	TRBD1	TRBJ2-7	-	TGTGCCAGTAGTGCGACAGGGCCCTACGAGCAGTACTTC	CASSATGPYEQYF
TRBV19	TRBD1	TRBJ1-6	few	TGTGCCACAAAAAGGGGGCCTTCACCCCTCCACTTT	CATKRGPSPLHF
TRBV2	TRBD1	TRBJ1-2	-	TGTGCCAGCAGTGACGAGGGGGCGGGCTATGGCTACACCTTC	CASSDEGAGYGYTF
TRBV11-2	-	TRBJ1-2	-	TGTGCCAGCAGCTTCGGTGGGGGTGGGAGGCCCAGTACCTTC	CASSFGGGGRPSTF
TRBV28	-	TRBJ1-5	-	TGTGCCAGCAGCATTAAGAGACGGGATCAGCCCCAGCATTTT	CASSIKRRDQPQHF
TRBV5-6	-	TRBJ1-3	-	TGTGCCAGCAGCTTGCTGGACAGAGCTGGAAACACCATATATTTT	CASSLLDRAGNTIYF